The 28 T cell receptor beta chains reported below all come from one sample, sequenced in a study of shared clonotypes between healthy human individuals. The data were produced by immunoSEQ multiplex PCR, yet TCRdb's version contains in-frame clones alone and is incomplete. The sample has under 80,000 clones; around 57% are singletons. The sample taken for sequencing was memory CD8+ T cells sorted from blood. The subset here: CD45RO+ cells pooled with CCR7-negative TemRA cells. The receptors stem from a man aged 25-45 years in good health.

CDR3 protein: CASSLDGFPYEQYF. The CDR3 DNA follows: TGTGCCAGCAGCCTGGACGGCTTTCCCTACGAGCAGTACTTC. J is TRBJ2-7 and V is TRBV11-2; D is undetermined. This CDR3 comprises 14 residues. Germline CDR1 is SGHAT and CDR2 is FQNNGV. V lost 5 bases to trimming and J lost 2 bases, with 13 bases between them.

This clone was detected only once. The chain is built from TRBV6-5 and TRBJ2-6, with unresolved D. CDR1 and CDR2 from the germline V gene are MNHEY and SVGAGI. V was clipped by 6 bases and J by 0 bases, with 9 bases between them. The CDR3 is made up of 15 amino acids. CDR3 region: CASSLRLSGANVLTF. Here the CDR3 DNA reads TGTGCCAGCAGCCTCAGGCTCTCTGGGGCCAACGTCCTGACTTTC.

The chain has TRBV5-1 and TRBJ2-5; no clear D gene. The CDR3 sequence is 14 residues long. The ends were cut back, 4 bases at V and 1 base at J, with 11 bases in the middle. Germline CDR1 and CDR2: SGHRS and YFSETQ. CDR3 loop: CASSARLFQETQYF. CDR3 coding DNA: TGCGCCAGCAGCGCAAGACTCTTCCAAGAGACCCAGTACTTC. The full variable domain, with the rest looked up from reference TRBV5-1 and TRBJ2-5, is KAGVTQTPRYLIKTRGQQVTLSCSPISGHRSVSWYQQTPGQGLQFLFEYFSETQRNKGNFPGRFSGRQFSNSRSEMNVSTLELGDSALYLCASSARLFQETQYFGPGTRLLVL.

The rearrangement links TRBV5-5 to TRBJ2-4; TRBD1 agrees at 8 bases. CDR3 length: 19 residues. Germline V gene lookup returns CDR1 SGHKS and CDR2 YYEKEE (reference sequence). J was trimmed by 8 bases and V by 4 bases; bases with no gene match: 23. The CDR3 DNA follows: TGTGCCAGCAGCCCCGGAGTTTACCAGGGGGCCACGATCAAGGACATTCAGTACTTC. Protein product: CASSPGVYQGATIKDIQYF.

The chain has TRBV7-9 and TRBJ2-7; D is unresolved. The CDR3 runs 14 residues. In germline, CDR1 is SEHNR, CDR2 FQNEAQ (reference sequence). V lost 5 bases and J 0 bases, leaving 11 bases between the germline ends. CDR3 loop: CASSPTESSYEQYF. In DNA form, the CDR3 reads TGTGCCAGCAGCCCCACTGAGAGCTCCTACGAGCAGTACTTC. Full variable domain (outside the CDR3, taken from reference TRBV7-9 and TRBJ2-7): DTGVSQNPRHKITKRGQNVTFRCDPISEHNRLYWYRQTLGQGPEFLTYFQNEAQLEKSRLLSDRFSAERPKGSFSTLEIQRTEQGDSAMYLCASSPTESSYEQYFGPGTRLTVT.

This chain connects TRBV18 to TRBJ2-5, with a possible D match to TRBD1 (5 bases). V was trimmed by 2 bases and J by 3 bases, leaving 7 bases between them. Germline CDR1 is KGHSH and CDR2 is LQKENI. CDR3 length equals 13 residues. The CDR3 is CASSPLQEETQYF. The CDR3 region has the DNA TGTGCCAGCTCACCATTACAGGAAGAGACCCAGTACTTC.

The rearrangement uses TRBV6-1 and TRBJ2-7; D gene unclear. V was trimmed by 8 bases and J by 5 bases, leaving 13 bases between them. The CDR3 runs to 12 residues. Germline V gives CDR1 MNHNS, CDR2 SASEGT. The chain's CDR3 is CASRAPVNEQYF. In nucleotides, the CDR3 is TGTGCCAGCCGGGCCCCAGTAAACGAGCAGTACTTC.

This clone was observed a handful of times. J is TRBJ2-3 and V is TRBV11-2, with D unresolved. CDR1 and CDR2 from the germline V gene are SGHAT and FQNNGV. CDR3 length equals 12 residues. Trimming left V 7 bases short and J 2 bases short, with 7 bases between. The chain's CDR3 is CASTLHTDTQYF. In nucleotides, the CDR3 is TGTGCCAGCACCCTGCACACAGATACGCAGTATTTT.

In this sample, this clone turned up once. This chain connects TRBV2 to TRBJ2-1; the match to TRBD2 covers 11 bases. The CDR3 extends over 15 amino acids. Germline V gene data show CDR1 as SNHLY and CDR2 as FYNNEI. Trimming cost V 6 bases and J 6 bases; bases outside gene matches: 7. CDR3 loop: CASRKTSGGLNEQFF. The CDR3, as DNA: TGTGCCAGCAGGAAAACTAGCGGGGGTCTCAATGAGCAGTTCTTC.

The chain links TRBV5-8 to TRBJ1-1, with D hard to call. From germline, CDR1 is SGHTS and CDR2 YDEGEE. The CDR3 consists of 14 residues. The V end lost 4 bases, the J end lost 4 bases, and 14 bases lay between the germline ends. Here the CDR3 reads CASSAFNRGTEAFF. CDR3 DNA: TGTGCCAGCAGCGCCTTTAACCGTGGCACTGAAGCTTTCTTT.

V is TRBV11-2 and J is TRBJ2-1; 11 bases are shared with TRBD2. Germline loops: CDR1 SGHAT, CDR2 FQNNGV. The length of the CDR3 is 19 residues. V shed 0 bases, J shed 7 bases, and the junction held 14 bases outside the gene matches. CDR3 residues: CASSLDLGSGRGARNEQFF. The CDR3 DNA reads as TGTGCCAGCAGCTTAGATTTGGGTAGCGGGAGGGGAGCGAGGAATGAGCAGTTCTTC.

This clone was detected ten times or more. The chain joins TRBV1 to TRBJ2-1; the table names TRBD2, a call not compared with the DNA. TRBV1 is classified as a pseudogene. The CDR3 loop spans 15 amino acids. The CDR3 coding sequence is TGCACCAGCAGCCCTGCGGGAGCCCTCCCCCATGAGCAGTTCTTC. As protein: CTSSPAGALPHEQFF.

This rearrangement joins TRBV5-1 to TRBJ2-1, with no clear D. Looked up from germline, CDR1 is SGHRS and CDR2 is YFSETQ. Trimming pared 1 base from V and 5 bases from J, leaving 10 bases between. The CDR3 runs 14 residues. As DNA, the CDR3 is TGCGCCAGCAGCTTGCCCGGGCTAAACAATGAGCAGTTCTTC. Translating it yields CASSLPGLNNEQFF. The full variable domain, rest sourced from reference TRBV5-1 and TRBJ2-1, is KAGVTQTPRYLIKTRGQQVTLSCSPISGHRSVSWYQQTPGQGLQFLFEYFSETQRNKGNFPGRFSGRQFSNSRSEMNVSTLELGDSALYLCASSLPGLNNEQFFGPGTRLTVL.

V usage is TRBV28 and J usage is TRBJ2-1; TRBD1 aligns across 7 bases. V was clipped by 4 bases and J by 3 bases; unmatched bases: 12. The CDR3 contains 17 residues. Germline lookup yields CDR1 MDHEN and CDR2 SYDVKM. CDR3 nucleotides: TGTGCCAGCAGTTCTTCCGAGGACAGGAGGAACTACAATGAGCAGTTCTTC. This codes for CASSSSEDRRNYNEQFF.

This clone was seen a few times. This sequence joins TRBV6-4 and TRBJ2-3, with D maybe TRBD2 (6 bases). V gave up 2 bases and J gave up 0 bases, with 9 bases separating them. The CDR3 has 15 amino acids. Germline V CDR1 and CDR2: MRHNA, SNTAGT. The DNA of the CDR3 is TGTGCCAGCAGTGACGGCGGGAAAAGCACAGATACGCAGTATTTT. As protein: CASSDGGKSTDTQYF.

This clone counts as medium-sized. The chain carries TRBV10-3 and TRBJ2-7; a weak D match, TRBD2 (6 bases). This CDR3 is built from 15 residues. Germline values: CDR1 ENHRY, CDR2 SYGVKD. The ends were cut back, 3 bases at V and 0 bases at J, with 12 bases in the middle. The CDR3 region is CAISDPGTGSYEQYF. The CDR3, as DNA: TGTGCCATCAGTGACCCCGGGACTGGCTCCTACGAGCAGTACTTC.

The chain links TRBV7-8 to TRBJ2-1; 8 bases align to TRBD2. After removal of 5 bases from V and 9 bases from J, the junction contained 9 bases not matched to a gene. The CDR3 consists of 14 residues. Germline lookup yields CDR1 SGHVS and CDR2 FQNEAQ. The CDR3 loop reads CASSILRGGGEQFF. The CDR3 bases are TGTGCCAGCAGCATCCTCCGGGGGGGTGGTGAGCAGTTCTTC.

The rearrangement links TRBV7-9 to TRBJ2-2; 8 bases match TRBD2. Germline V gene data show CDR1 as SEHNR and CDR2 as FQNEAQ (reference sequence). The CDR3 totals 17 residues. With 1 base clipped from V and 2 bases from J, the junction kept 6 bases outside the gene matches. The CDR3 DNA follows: TGTGCCAGCAGCTTAGGCCCCGGGAGGGGTAACACCGGGGAGCTGTTTTTT. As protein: CASSLGPGRGNTGELFF.

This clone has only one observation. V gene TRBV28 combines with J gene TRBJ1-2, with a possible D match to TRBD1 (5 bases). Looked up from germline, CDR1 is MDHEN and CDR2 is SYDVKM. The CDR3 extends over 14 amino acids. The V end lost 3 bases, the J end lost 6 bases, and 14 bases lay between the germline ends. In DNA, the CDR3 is TGTGCCAGCAGTTTCGTCGGGGGGAAGGATGGCTACACCTTC. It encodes CASSFVGGKDGYTF.

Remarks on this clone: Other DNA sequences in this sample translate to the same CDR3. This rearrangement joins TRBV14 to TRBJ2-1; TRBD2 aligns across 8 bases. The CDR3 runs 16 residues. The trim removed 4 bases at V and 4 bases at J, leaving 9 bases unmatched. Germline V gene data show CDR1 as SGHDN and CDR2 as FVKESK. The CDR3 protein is CASSPLTSGLYNEQFF. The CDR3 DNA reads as TGTGCCAGCAGCCCCCTTACTAGCGGTCTATACAATGAGCAGTTCTTC.

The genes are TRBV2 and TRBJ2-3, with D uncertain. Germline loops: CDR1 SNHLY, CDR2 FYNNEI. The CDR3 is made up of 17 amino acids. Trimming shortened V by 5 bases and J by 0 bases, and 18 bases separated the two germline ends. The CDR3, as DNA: TGTGCCAGCAGTTCTACCTTGACGACGTCTAGCACAGATACGCAGTATTTT. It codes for CASSSTLTTSSTDTQYF.

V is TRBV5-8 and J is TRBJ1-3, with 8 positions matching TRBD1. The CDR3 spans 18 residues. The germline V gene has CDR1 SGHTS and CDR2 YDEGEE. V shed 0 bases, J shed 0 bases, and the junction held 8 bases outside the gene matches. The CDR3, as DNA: TGTGCCAGCAGCTTGGGGACAGGGTTGGGGACCTCTGGAAACACCATATATTTT. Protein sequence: CASSLGTGLGTSGNTIYF.

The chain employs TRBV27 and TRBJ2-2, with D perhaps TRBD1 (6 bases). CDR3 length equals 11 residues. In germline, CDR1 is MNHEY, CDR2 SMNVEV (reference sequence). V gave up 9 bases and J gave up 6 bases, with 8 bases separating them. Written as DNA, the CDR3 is TGTGCCAGTTACAGGGCCGGGGAGCTGTTTTTT. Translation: CASYRAGELFF.

CDR3 in amino acids: CASTQGAGEQYF. The CDR3 DNA is TGTGCCAGTACCCAGGGGGCAGGCGAGCAGTACTTC. The chain uses TRBV25-1 and TRBJ2-7, with 8 bases identical to TRBD1. The trim removed 9 bases at V and 6 bases at J, leaving 7 bases unmatched. This CDR3 comprises 12 residues. CDR1 MGHDK and CDR2 SYGVNS come from the germline V gene.

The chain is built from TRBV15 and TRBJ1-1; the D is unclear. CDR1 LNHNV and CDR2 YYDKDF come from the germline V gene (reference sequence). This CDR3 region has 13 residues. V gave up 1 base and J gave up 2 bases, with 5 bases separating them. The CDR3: CATSRAFNTEAFF. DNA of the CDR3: TGTGCCACCAGCAGAGCCTTTAACACTGAAGCTTTCTTT.

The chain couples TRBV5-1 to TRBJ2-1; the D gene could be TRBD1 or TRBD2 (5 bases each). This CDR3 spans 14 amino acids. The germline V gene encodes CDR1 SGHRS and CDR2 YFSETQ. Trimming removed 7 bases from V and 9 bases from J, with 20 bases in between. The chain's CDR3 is CASRLGTASGEQFF. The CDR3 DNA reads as TGCGCCAGCCGACTGGGGACGGCGTCCGGTGAGCAGTTCTTC.

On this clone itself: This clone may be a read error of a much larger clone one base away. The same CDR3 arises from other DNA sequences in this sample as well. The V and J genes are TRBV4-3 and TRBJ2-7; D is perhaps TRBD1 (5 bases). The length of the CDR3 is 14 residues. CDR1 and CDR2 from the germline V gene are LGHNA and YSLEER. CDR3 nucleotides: TGCGCCAGTAGCCAAGATGGCATGGGGCTCGAGCAGTACTTC. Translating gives CASSQDGMGLEQYF.

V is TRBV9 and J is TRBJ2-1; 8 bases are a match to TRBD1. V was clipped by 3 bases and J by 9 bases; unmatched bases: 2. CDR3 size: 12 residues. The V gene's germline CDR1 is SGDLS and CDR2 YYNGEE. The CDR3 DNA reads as TGTGCCAGCAGCGGGGACAGGATTGAGCAGTTCTTC. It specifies CASSGDRIEQFF.